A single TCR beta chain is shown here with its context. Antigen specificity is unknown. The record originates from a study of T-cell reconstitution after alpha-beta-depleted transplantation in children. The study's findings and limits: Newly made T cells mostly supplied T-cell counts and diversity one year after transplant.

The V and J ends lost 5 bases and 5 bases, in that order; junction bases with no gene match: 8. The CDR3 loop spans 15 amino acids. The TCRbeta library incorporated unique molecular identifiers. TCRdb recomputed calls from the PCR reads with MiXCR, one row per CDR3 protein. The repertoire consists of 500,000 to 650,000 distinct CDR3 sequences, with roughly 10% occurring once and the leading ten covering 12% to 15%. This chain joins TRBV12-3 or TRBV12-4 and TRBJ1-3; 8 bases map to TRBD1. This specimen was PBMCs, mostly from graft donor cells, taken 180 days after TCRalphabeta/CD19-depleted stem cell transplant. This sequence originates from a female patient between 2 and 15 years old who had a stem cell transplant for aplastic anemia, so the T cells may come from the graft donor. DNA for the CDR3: TGTGCCAGCAGTATCCGGACAGGGAGCCGAAACACCATATATTTT. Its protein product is CASSIRTGSRNTIYF.